A single sample gave rise to the 13 T cell receptor beta chains below, sequenced in a study of shared clonotypes between healthy human individuals. Libraries were prepared by immunoSEQ multiplex PCR; TCRdb keeps only in-frame clonotypes and omits some of them. Of about 580,000 clones listed, roughly 98% are singletons. CD8 cells classed as naive were CD45RO-negative and positively selected for CCR7, excluding terminally differentiated effector memory CD45RA+ cells. Sequenced sample: naive CD8+ T cells sorted from blood. The source is a man younger than 45 in good health.

This clone has just one count. The chain joins TRBV7-9 to TRBJ1-1; D gene ambiguous. V lost 1 base to trimming and J lost 0 bases, with 9 bases between them. The germline gives CDR1 SEHNR, CDR2 FQNEAQ (reference sequence). CDR3 length: 15 residues. CDR3 region: CASSLETWVNTEAFF. In nucleotides, the CDR3 is TGTGCCAGCAGCTTAGAGACGTGGGTGAACACTGAAGCTTTCTTT.

V is TRBV7-9 and J is TRBJ1-5; D gene unclear. V shed 8 bases and J shed 7 bases, with 12 bases lying between them. CDR3 size: 12 residues. Germline V gene sequence: CDR1 SEHNR, CDR2 FQNEAQ (reference sequence). CDR3: CASEGAGQPQHF. The CDR3 DNA is TGTGCCAGCGAGGGAGCGGGGCAGCCCCAGCATTTT. Looking up the rest from reference TRBV7-9 and TRBJ1-5 gives the full variable domain: DTGVSQNPRHKITKRGQNVTFRCDPISEHNRLYWYRQTLGQGPEFLTYFQNEAQLEKSRLLSDRFSAERPKGSFSTLEIQRTEQGDSAMYLCASEGAGQPQHFGDGTRLSIL.

This clone was counted once. The chain couples TRBV14 to TRBJ2-2; D gene ambiguous. Germline V gene sequence: CDR1 SGHDN, CDR2 FVKESK. The V gene lost 2 bases and the J gene lost 5 bases, with 6 bases spanning the gap. This CDR3 has 13 amino acids. The CDR3 region is CASSQFFTGELFF. CDR3 coding DNA: TGTGCCAGCAGCCAATTTTTTACCGGGGAGCTGTTTTTT.

The chain is built from TRBV6-1 and TRBJ2-7, with D hard to call. Germline lookup yields CDR1 MNHNS and CDR2 SASEGT. V lost 3 bases and J lost 2, with 14 bases in between. This CDR3 contains 15 residues. The CDR3 is CASSEARTLTYEQYF. The CDR3 DNA sequence: TGTGCCAGCAGTGAGGCGAGAACTCTGACCTACGAGCAGTACTTC.

A note on this clone: Other DNA sequences in the sample encode the same CDR3. The chain has TRBV5-1 and TRBJ2-7, with 9 bases that match TRBD1. The germline V gene has CDR1 SGHRS and CDR2 YFSETQ. The CDR3 sequence is 14 residues long. The V gene end was trimmed by 4 bases and the J gene end by 4 bases; junction bases not matched to a gene: 6. DNA of the CDR3: TGCGCCAGCAGCCCTGGACAGGGGCCTTACGAGCAGTACTTC. It codes for CASSPGQGPYEQYF.

This clone has a single count. Other DNA sequences in the sample encode the same CDR3. This CDR3 reads CASSVEGESYEQYF. The CDR3 bases are TGTGCCAGCAGCGTAGAGGGCGAGTCCTACGAGCAGTACTTC. This chain uses TRBV9 with TRBJ2-7; unclear D gene. From germline, CDR1 is SGDLS and CDR2 YYNGEE. The CDR3 spans 14 residues. Trimming removed 0 bases at V and 1 base at J, with 8 bases between. Using reference TRBV9 and TRBJ2-7 for the parts outside the CDR3, the full variable domain is DSGVTQTPKHLITATGQRVTLRCSPRSGDLSVYWYQQSLDQGLQFLIQYYNGEERAKGNILERFSAQQFPDLHSELNLSSLELGDSALYFCASSVEGESYEQYFGPGTRLTVT.

The J gene is TRBJ2-5, the V gene TRBV7-9; perhaps TRBD1 as D (5 bases). The CDR3 runs 14 residues. Germline lookup yields CDR1 SEHNR and CDR2 FQNEAQ (reference sequence). The ends were cut back, 6 bases at V and 1 base at J, with 12 bases in the middle. The CDR3 reads CASRTDTSQETQYF. CDR3 coding DNA: TGTGCCAGCAGGACGGACACTTCCCAAGAGACCCAGTACTTC.

The chain has TRBV4-3 and TRBJ2-1; D is perhaps TRBD2 (6 bases). Between the trimmed V and J ends, which lost 1 base and 4 bases, there was a span of 20 bases. Germline lookup yields CDR1 LGHNA and CDR2 YSLEER. This CDR3 has 18 residues. CDR3 sequence: CASSQAQRASAFYNEQFF. DNA of the CDR3: TGCGCCAGCAGCCAAGCCCAGAGGGCTAGCGCCTTTTACAATGAGCAGTTCTTC.

The chain carries TRBV2 and TRBJ2-1; unclear D gene. CDR1 is SNHLY and CDR2 is FYNNEI in the germline V gene. This CDR3 spans 15 amino acids. V was trimmed by 7 bases and J by 2 bases, leaving 15 bases between them. The CDR3, as DNA: TGTGCCAGCAAGAAAGCTTTACTGACCTACAATGAGCAGTTCTTC. It specifies CASKKALLTYNEQFF.

The V call is TRBV10-3, the J call TRBJ2-1; the D gene is possibly TRBD2 (5 bases). Germline V gives CDR1 ENHRY, CDR2 SYGVKD. V dropped 6 bases and J dropped 8 bases, with 20 bases sitting between them. The CDR3 length is 15 residues. The DNA of the CDR3 is TGTGCCATCAGCACCGGGCCTAGCTCTAGTGATGAGCAGTTCTTC. Its translation is CAISTGPSSSDEQFF.

The J gene is TRBJ2-7, the V gene TRBV7-2, with D maybe TRBD2 (5 bases). CDR1 is SGHTA and CDR2 is FQGNSA in the germline V gene. This CDR3 comprises 12 residues. V was cut by 3 bases and J by 10 bases, with 13 bases left in between. The CDR3 reads CASSLNRERQYF. DNA of the CDR3: TGTGCCAGCAGCTTGAATAGGGAGAGACAGTACTTC. Combining the CDR3 with reference TRBV7-2 and TRBJ2-7 gives the whole variable domain GAGVSQSPSNKVTEKGKDVELRCDPISGHTALYWYRQSLGQGLEFLIYFQGNSAPDKSGLPSDRFSAERTGGSVSTLTIQRTQQEDSAVYLCASSLNRERQYFGPGTRLTVT.

The chain links TRBV6-1 to TRBJ2-7; 7 bases are shared with TRBD2. The CDR3 runs 16 residues. CDR1 is MNHNS and CDR2 is SASEGT in the germline V gene. V lost 0 bases, J lost 4 bases, and 9 bases stayed unmatched. In nucleotides, the CDR3 is TGTGCCAGCAGTGAAGCGCCCCGGGCGGGAGTATACGAGCAGTACTTC. It is translated as CASSEAPRAGVYEQYF.

V gene TRBV10-3 combines with J gene TRBJ1-1; the D is unclear. The V end lost 4 bases, the J end lost 4 bases, and 16 bases lay between the germline ends. Looked up from germline, CDR1 is ENHRY and CDR2 is SYGVKD. The CDR3 is made up of 15 amino acids. CDR3 sequence reads: CAISGSPLLSTEAFF. The DNA for the CDR3 is TGTGCCATCAGTGGTTCCCCCCTACTAAGCACTGAAGCTTTCTTT.